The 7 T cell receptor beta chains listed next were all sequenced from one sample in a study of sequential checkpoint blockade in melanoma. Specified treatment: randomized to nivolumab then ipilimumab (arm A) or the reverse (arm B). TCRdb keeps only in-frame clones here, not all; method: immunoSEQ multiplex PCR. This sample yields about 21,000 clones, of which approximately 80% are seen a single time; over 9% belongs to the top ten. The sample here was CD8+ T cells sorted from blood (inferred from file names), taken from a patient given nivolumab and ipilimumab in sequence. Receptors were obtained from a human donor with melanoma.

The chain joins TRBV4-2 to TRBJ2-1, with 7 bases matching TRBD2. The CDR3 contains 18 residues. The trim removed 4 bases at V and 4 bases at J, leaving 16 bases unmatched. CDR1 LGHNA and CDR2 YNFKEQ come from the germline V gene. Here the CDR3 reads CASSPLYPGGLGYNEQFF. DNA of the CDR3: TGTGCCAGCAGCCCCCTGTACCCGGGAGGTTTAGGTTACAATGAGCAGTTCTTC.

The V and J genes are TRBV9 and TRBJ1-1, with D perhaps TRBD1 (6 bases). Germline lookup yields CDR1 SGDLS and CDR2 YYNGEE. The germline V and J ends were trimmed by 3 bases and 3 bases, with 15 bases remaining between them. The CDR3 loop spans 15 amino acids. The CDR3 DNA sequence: TGTGCCAGCAGCGATCCCGGGACACACCACACTGAAGCTTTCTTT. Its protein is CASSDPGTHHTEAFF.

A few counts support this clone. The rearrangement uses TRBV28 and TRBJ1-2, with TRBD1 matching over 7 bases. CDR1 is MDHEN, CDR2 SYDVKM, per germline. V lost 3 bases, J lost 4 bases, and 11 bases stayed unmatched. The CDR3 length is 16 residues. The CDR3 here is CASSFSGGQTVYGYTF. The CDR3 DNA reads TGTGCCAGCAGTTTTTCAGGGGGACAGACGGTCTATGGCTACACCTTC.

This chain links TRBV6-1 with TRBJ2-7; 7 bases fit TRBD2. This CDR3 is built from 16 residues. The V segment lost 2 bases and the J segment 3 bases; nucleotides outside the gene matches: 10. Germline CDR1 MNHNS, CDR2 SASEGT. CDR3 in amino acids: CASSEPQAGVRYEQYF. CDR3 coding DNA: TGTGCCAGCAGTGAACCCCAGGCGGGAGTACGCTACGAGCAGTACTTC.

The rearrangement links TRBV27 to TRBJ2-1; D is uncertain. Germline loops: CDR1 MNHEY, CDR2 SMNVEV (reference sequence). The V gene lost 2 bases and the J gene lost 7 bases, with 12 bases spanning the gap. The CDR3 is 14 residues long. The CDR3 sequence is CASSLRSPANEQFF. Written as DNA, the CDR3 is TGTGCCAGCAGTTTAAGGAGCCCCGCAAATGAGCAGTTCTTC.

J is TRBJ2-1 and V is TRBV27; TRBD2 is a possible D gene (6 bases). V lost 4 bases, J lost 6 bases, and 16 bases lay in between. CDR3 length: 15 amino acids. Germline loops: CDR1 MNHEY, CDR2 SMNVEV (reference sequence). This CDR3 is CASSSRGRTVNEQFF. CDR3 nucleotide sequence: TGTGCCAGCAGTTCCCGGGGGAGAACGGTCAATGAGCAGTTCTTC.

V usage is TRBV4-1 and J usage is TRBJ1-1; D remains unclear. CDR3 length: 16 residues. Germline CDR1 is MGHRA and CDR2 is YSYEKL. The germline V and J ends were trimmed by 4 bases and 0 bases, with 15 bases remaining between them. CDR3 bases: TGCGCCAGCAGCCGTCCCGCGAGATTATTGAACACTGAAGCTTTCTTT. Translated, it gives CASSRPARLLNTEAFF.